A single T cell receptor beta chain is shown here with its context. The J segment lost 5 bases and the V segment lost 5 bases, leaving 6 bases of the junction unmatched. Germline V lookup: CDR1 SGHNT, CDR2 YENEEA. The length of the CDR3 is 14 residues. The sample belongs to a study of blood T cell repertoires in COVID-19. Study as a whole: Sources were T cells, B-cell-depleted T cells, or PBMCs; the material itself was cDNA or gDNA.

Per the original data handling: For nucleated cells, counts were estimated from reference gene primer amplification. The protocol was immunoSEQ multiplex PCR, while the TCRdb copy is restricted to in-frame clones and leaves out a portion. D and trimming were read from the DNA, whereas the V and J calls and clone size are those reported in that table. This table has more than 85,000 clones, 84% appearing once. The V gene is TRBV11-3, the J gene TRBJ1-3; 7 positions agree with TRBD1. This receptor was obtained from a human donor in a cohort sampled during active COVID-19. Source material: peripheral blood. The CDR3 loop is CASSRDSDRNTIYF. The CDR3 DNA is TGTGCCAGCAGCAGGGACAGCGACCGAAACACCATATATTTT.